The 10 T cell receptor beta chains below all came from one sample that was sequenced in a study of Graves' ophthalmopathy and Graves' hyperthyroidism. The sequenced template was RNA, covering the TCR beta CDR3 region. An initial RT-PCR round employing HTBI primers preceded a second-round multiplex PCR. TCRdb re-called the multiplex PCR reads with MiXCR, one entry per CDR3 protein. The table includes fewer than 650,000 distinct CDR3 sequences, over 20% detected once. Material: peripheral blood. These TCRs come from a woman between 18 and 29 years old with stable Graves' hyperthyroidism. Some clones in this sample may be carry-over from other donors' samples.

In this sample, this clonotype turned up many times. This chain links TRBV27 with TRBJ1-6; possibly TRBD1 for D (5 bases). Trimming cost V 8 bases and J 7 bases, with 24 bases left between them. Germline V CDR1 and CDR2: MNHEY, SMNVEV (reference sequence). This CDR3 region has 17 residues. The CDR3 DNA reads TGTGCCAGCCCGGGGACGTGCGGAACCATCGTGAATTCACCCCTCCACTTT. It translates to CASPGTCGTIVNSPLHF.

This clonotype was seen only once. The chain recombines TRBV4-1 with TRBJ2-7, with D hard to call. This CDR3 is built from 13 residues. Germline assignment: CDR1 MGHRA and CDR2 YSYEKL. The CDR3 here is CDCRVRAYCEQYF. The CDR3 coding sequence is TGCGATTGTAGGGTGCGAGCCTACTGCGAGCAGTACTTC.

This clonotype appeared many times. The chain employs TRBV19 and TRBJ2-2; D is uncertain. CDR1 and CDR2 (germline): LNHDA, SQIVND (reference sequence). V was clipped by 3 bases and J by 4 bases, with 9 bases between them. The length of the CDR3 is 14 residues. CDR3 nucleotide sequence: TGTGCCAGTAGTATTGGGCAGCGCACCGGGGAGCTGTTTTTT. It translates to CASSIGQRTGELFF.

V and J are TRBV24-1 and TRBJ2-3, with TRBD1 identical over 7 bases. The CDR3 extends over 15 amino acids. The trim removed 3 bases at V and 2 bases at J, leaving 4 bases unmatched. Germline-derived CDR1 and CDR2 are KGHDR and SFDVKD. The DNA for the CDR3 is TGTGCCACCAGTGATGGGACAGATTACACAGATACGCAGTATTTT. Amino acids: CATSDGTDYTDTQYF.

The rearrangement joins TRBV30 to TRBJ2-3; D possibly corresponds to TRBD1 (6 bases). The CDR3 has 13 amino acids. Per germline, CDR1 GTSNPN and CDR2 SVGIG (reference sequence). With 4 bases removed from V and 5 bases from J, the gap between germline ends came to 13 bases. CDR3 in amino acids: CAWNRVSRDTQYF. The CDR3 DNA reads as TGTGCCTGGAACAGGGTCTCCAGAGATACGCAGTATTTT.

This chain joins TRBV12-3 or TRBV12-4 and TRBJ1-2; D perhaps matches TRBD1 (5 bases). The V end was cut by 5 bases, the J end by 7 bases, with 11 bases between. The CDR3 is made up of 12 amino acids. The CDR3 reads CASSNNRLGYTF. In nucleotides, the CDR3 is TGTGCCAGCAGTAACAACAGGCTTGGCTACACCTTC.

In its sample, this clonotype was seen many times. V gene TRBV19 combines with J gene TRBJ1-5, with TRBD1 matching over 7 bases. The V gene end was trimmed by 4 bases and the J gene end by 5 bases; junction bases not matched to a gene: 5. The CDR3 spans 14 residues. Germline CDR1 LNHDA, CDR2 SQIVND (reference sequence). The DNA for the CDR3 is TGTGCCAGTAGTACGACAGGGCGGGATCAGCCCCAGCATTTT. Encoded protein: CASSTTGRDQPQHF. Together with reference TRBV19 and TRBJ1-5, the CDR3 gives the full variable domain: DGGITQSPKYLFRKEGQNVTLSCEQNLNHDAMYWYRQDPGQGLRLIYYSQIVNDFQKGDIAEGYSVSREKKESFPLTVTSAQKNPTAFYLCASSTTGRDQPQHFGDGTRLSIL.

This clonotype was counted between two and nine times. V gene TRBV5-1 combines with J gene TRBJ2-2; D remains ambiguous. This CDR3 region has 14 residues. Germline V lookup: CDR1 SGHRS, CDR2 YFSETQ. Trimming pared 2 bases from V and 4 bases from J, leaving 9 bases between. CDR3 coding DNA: TGCGCCAGCAGCTTCGAAGCAGGCACCGGGGAGCTGTTTTTT. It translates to CASSFEAGTGELFF.

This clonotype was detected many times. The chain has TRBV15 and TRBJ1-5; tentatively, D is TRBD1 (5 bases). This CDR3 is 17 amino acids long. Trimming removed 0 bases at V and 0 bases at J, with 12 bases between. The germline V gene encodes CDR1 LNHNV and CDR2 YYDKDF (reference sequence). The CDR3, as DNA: TGTGCCACCAGCAGAGATCGGGCAGGGTATAGCAATCAGCCCCAGCATTTT. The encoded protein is CATSRDRAGYSNQPQHF.

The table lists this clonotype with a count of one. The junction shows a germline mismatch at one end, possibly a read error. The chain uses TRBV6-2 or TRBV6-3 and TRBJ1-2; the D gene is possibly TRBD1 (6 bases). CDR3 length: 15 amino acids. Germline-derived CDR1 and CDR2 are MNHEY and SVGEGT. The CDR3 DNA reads TGTGCCAGCAAAGACGGGGGGCGCAACATCTATGGCTACACTTTC. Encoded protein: CASKDGGRNIYGYTF.